One and the same sample provided the 5 T cell receptor beta chains below, sequenced in a study of neurological immune-mediated disorders. Using its own MiXCR run on the 5' RACE reads, TCRdb lists one record per CDR3 protein. The data show some 48,000 distinct CDR3 sequences, over 9% seen once. Sequencing input: PBMCs. These receptors were collected from a woman in her thirties or forties with HTLV-1-associated myelopathy (HAM/TSP).

This clonotype showed up many times. The V and J genes are TRBV20-1 and TRBJ1-3; no clear D gene. The CDR3 loop spans 16 amino acids. The V end was cut by 1 base, the J end by 0 bases, with 13 bases between. Germline values: CDR1 DFQATT, CDR2 SNEGSKA (reference sequence). CDR3 loop: CSARVYNWGSGNTIYF. The DNA of the CDR3 is TGCAGTGCTAGAGTTTATAATTGGGGCTCTGGAAACACCATATATTTT.

The chain combines TRBV6-2 or TRBV6-3 with TRBJ2-2; 8 nucleotides align to TRBD1. The CDR3 is 16 residues long. Unmatched junction bases numbered 12, after V lost 8 bases and J lost 4 bases. Per the germline V gene, CDR1 is MNHEY and CDR2 is SVGEGT. The CDR3 nucleotides read TGTGCCAGCTCCCAATGGCAGGGGGCCGGCACCGGGGAGCTGTTTTTT. It codes for CASSQWQGAGTGELFF.

This clonotype was detected ten times or more. The chain links TRBV20-1 to TRBJ1-6; D is undetermined. V lost 2 bases, J lost 6 bases, and 11 bases lay in between. Germline V gene sequence: CDR1 DFQATT, CDR2 SNEGSKA (reference sequence). The CDR3 length is 14 residues. The CDR3 is CSARYRGGNSPLHF. The CDR3 DNA reads as TGCAGTGCTAGATACCGGGGAGGTAATTCACCCCTCCACTTT.

This clonotype was counted ten times or more. The chain joins TRBV27 to TRBJ2-3, with 11 bases matching TRBD2. Germline V gives CDR1 MNHEY, CDR2 SMNVEV (reference sequence). The CDR3 spans 13 residues. V was clipped by 7 bases and J by 7 bases; unmatched bases: 4. CDR3 sequence reads: CASKRTSGYTQYF. The CDR3 DNA sequence: TGTGCCAGCAAAAGGACTAGCGGGTATACGCAGTATTTT.

This clonotype appeared a few times. V usage is TRBV9 and J usage is TRBJ2-1, with 8 bases that match TRBD2. Germline trimming cut 0 bases from V and 10 bases from J; bases unmatched to any gene: 3. From germline, CDR1 is SGDLS and CDR2 YYNGEE. This CDR3 is 13 amino acids long. The CDR3 DNA follows: TGTGCCAGCAGCGTAGCGGGACTAGGAGAGCAGTTCTTC. This codes for CASSVAGLGEQFF.